This entry concerns a single T cell receptor beta chain. The antigen remains undetermined. This record belongs to a study of T cells in Graves' hyperthyroidism and ophthalmopathy. Notes on the study in general: The model's output predicted ophthalmopathy at a median of approximately 6.5 months prior to onset. Most expanded thyroid clonotypes above 0.001 also appeared in blood.

The trim removed 8 bases at V and 5 bases at J, leaving 11 bases unmatched. The CDR3 runs to 16 residues. Germline V gives CDR1 ENHRY, CDR2 SYGVKD. RNA transcripts yielded amplified TCR beta CDR3 regions. When the TCR CDR3 underwent first-round RT-PCR, the HTBI primer set was used. TCRdb re-called the multiplex PCR reads with MiXCR, one entry per CDR3 protein. The sample has approximately 700,000 distinct CDR3 sequences, over 40% seen once. Orbital computed tomography, thyroid ultrasound, serum thyroxine and TRAb, and clinical symptoms together informed the diagnoses. The rearrangement joins TRBV10-3 to TRBJ1-6; TRBD1 agrees at 8 bases. Sequencing used peripheral blood or thyroid tissue (not recorded which). This receptor was identified in an adult man with Graves' disease, either hyperthyroidism or ophthalmopathy (not recorded which). The CDR3 DNA reads TGTGCCATCGCGAAGGCGCAGGGGGCGGATAATTCACCCCTCCACTTT. Translation: CAIAKAQGADNSPLHF.